This is a list of T cell receptor beta chains from one sample in a study of T cells in localized non-small cell lung cancer. Sequenced by immunoSEQ multiplex PCR; TCRdb stores in-frame clones only, minus some. The repertoire includes some 19,000 clones, 80% to 95% of them detected once, and less than 5% sits in the top ten. Sequences were derived from peripheral blood, sampled before any cancer treatment. The origin of the receptors is a male donor at least 60 years old with stage I squamous cell lung carcinoma. Both conserved end residues are part of each CDR3. The order of the fields is clone size, D gene, J gene, V gene, CDR3 DNA, CDR3 protein. A D gene is named only where the DNA matches it firmly. Expanded clones get a size class; other rows say once, few or many, or leave the size out.

>NA|NA|TRBJ1-5|TRBV18
TGTGCCAGCTCAGGGGGGGGAAATCAGCCCCAGCATTTT
CASSGGGNQPQHF
>NA|NA|TRBJ2-5|TRBV7-2
TGTGCCAGCAGCTCCTACCAAGAGACCCAGTACTTC
CASSSYQETQYF
>NA|TRBD1|TRBJ1-5|TRBV6-1
TGTGCCAGCAGTGAGGGGACAGCTTATAGCAATCAGCCCCAGCATTTT
CASSEGTAYSNQPQHF
>NA|NA|TRBJ1-5|TRBV5-6
TGTGCCAGCAGCCCAGGGGACGGTTTAGGGCCCCAGCATTTT
CASSPGDGLGPQHF
>NA|NA|TRBJ1-1|TRBV6-4
TGTGCCAGCAGTCAGGACCGGCGGACTGAAGCTTTCTTT
CASSQDRRTEAFF
>NA|TRBD2|TRBJ2-1|TRBV7-3
TGTGCCAGCAGCTTAAGAGGGACTAGCGGGAGAGGCGATGAGCAGTTCTTC
CASSLRGTSGRGDEQFF
>NA|NA|TRBJ1-3|TRBV7-2
TGTGCCAGCAGCTTAGATTCCCTCTCTGGAAACACCATATATTTT
CASSLDSLSGNTIYF
>NA|NA|TRBJ2-5|TRBV13
TGTGCCAGCAGCTTGGGTTTGAGCGGGGAGACCCAGTACTTC
CASSLGLSGETQYF
>NA|TRBD2|TRBJ2-7|TRBV4-3
TGCGCCAGCAGCGATAGGACTAGCGAGGGCTACGAGCAGTACTTC
CASSDRTSEGYEQYF
>NA|NA|TRBJ2-7|TRBV27
TGTGCCAGCAGTTTAATAGGGATAACCTACGAGCAGTACTTC
CASSLIGITYEQYF
>NA|NA|TRBJ2-3|TRBV4-3
TGCGCCAGCAGCCAAGGGGGACTTGGGTCAACAGATACGCAGTATTTT
CASSQGGLGSTDTQYF
>NA|NA|TRBJ2-4|TRBV9
TGTGCCAGCAGCCCATATCCTGCAAACATTCAGTACTTC
CASSPYPANIQYF
>NA|TRBD1|TRBJ1-4|TRBV7-2
TGTGCCAGCAGCTTAGCCCGGGACAGTCGAGAAAAACTGTTTTTT
CASSLARDSREKLFF
>NA|TRBD2|TRBJ2-1|TRBV7-3
TGTGCCAGCAGCCCCGACCCGGGACTAGCGGCGAGCTCCTACAATGAGCAGTTCTTC
CASSPDPGLAASSYNEQFF
>NA|NA|TRBJ1-2|TRBV7-2
TGTGCCAGCAGCTTCGGGGACAAACCCGGCTACACCTTC
CASSFGDKPGYTF
>NA|TRBD1|TRBJ1-6|TRBV14
TGTGCCAGCAGCCAAGGGACCGGGACAGGGGGGTCACCCCTCCACTTT
CASSQGTGTGGSPLHF
>once|TRBD1|TRBJ1-2|TRBV6-5
TGTGCCAGCAGGTCTCCGCAGGGGGCGGGCTACACCTTC
CASRSPQGAGYTF
>NA|NA|TRBJ2-2|TRBV10-1
TGCGCCAGCAGTGAATTGCAGGGTTGGTCCGGGGAGCTGTTTTTT
CASSELQGWSGELFF
>NA|NA|TRBJ2-3|TRBV6-5
TGTGCCAGCAGTTACTCGGGAACAGATACGCAGTATTTT
CASSYSGTDTQYF
>NA|TRBD2|TRBJ2-1|TRBV28
TGTGCCAGCAGCCGCGGACTAGCGGGTGGGGTGGCGTTTGGTGAGCAGTTCTTC
CASSRGLAGGVAFGEQFF
>NA|NA|TRBJ2-5|TRBV28
TGTGCCAGCAGCCCCACGAGAGAGACCCAGTACTTC
CASSPTRETQYF
>NA|TRBD1|TRBJ2-5|TRBV7-3
TGTGCCAGCAGCTCCGGACAGGGACAAGAGACCCAGTACTTC
CASSSGQGQETQYF